These 3 T cell receptor beta chains came from one sample sequenced in a study of CXCR3-negative and CXCR3-positive naive CD8 T cells. UMI-labeled 5' RACE TRB cDNA libraries were prepared from the cells. From the 5' RACE reads, TCRdb lists one entry per CDR3 protein and no DNA. This table holds around 52,000 distinct CDR3 sequences. Sequencing input: memory CD8+ T cells from blood. These receptors all stem from a human donor in good health. Some clones in this sample may be carry-over from other donors' samples.

The chain uses TRBV20-1 and TRBJ1-5. CDR3 size: 13 residues. Germline CDR1 and CDR2: DFQATT and SNEGSKA (reference sequence). CDR3 region: CSAIGGLDQPQHF.

CDR3 in amino acids: CASSQSDRVLNEQFF. The gene calls are TRBV4-1 and TRBJ2-1; the D call of TRBD1 rests on TCRdb alone, since no DNA is present to check it. The germline V gene has CDR1 MGHRA and CDR2 YSYEKL. This CDR3 is 15 amino acids long.

This chain joins TRBV29-1 and TRBJ2-2; as DNA is missing, the TRBD1 call by TCRdb cannot be tested. The CDR3 loop spans 16 amino acids. Germline values: CDR1 SQVTM, CDR2 ANQGSEA. The CDR3 region is CSVLQSLTGGTGELFF.